The next 27 T cell receptor beta chains were all read from a single sample in a study of persistence of HIV-infected CD4 T cells (dated by TCRdb to 2018 to 2021). Sample treatment or condition, as interpreted from the label and publication: suppressive antiretroviral therapy. Cells were stimulated with lysates of CMV-infected fibroblasts at roughly 10 ug/mL. Nonresponding CD40L-negative CD69-negative CD45RO-high memory CD4+ T cells were sorted as memory populations depleted of antigen-responding cells. The immunoSEQ hsTCRB assay version 4 in survey mode was used to sequence TCRbeta repertoires from genomic DNA. As stored in TCRdb, this immuneACCESS dataset retains in-frame rearrangements with V and J assigned. A fraction of the clones does not appear; measured against another copy, unresolved V genes explain less than half of the discrepancy, and the remainder lacks a known reason. This sample lists roughly 35,000 clones; around 80% were detected once. The ten biggest clones cover around 1.5% of the sample.

No antigen is known for these receptors. Specimen: CD4+ T cells sorted from PBMCs after approximately 19-hour stimulation, collected from a patient who received antiretroviral therapy. This specimen's cell subset or site label, per the study, means: CD40L-CD69- CD45RO-high memory CD4 T cells not responding to CMV lysate. The receptor set was obtained from an adult man with HIV who was CMV-seropositive.

This clone was detected a few times. The chain links TRBV9 to TRBJ2-1, with D tentatively TRBD2 (5 bases). The CDR3 is 14 residues long. Germline CDR1 and CDR2: SGDLS and YYNGEE. The V end lost 6 bases, the J end lost 5 bases, and 15 bases lay between the germline ends. This CDR3 reads CASNVAGVNNEQFF. CDR3 DNA: TGTGCCAGCAACGTGGCGGGTGTAAACAATGAGCAGTTCTTC.

There are a few counts of this clone. The chain has TRBV2 and TRBJ2-2, with 7 nucleotides matching TRBD1. This CDR3 has 15 residues. The J segment lost 6 bases and the V segment lost 5 bases, leaving 9 bases of the junction unmatched. The germline CDR1 and CDR2 sequences are SNHLY and FYNNEI. The CDR3 region is CASSLGQNKAGELFF. As DNA, the CDR3 is TGTGCCAGCAGTTTGGGACAGAATAAGGCCGGGGAGCTGTTTTTT.

This clone has a handful of counts. This chain uses TRBV11-3 with TRBJ2-1, with 9 bases fitting TRBD1. Trimming took 1 base from V and 8 from J; bases not matched to a gene: 6. Germline V gives CDR1 SGHNT, CDR2 YENEEA. CDR3 size: 15 residues. CDR3 sequence (DNA): TGTGCCAGCAGCTTAGTATCGGACAGGGGAGATGAGCAGTTCTTC. Its protein product is CASSLVSDRGDEQFF. Based on the CDR3 plus reference TRBV11-3 and TRBJ2-1, the full variable domain is EAGVVQSPRYKIIEKKQPVAFWCNPISGHNTLYWYLQNLGQGPELLIRYENEEAVDDSQLPKDRFSAERLKGVDSTLKIQPAELGDSAVYLCASSLVSDRGDEQFFGPGTRLTVL.

The gene calls are TRBV5-1 and TRBJ2-1; 14 nucleotides agree with TRBD2. This CDR3 region has 17 residues. Germline V gene lookup returns CDR1 SGHRS and CDR2 YFSETQ. J gave up 7 bases and V 0 bases, and 6 bases lay outside the gene matches. The CDR3 region is CASSLGLAGGPWNEQFF. The CDR3 DNA reads as TGCGCCAGCAGCTTGGGACTAGCGGGGGGGCCCTGGAATGAGCAGTTCTTC.

The chain carries TRBV5-4 and TRBJ2-6; no firm D call. In germline, CDR1 is SGHNT, CDR2 YYREEE (reference sequence). This CDR3 comprises 15 residues. Trimming removed 3 bases from V and 0 bases from J, with 7 bases in between. CDR3 loop: CASSSQISGANVLTF. Written as DNA, the CDR3 is TGTGCCAGCAGCTCACAGATCTCTGGGGCCAACGTCCTGACTTTC.

The J gene is TRBJ1-3, the V gene TRBV6-5, with unresolved D. CDR1 and CDR2 from the germline V gene are MNHEY and SVGAGI. Trimming took off 2 bases at V and 2 bases at J, with 7 bases between the two ends. This CDR3 contains 14 residues. The CDR3 loop is CASSYRHPGNTIYF. Written as DNA, the CDR3 is TGTGCCAGCAGTTACCGACATCCTGGAAACACCATATATTTT.

The V and J genes are TRBV15 and TRBJ1-5, with D unresolved. V was shortened by 5 bases and J by 6 bases, with 17 bases between the two germline ends. The CDR3 has 15 residues. CDR1 and CDR2 from the germline V gene are LNHNV and YYDKDF (reference sequence). The CDR3 DNA follows: TGTGCCACCAGCCGTGCTGGGGTTGGTAGTCAGCCCCAGCATTTT. Protein product: CATSRAGVGSQPQHF.

The V and J genes are TRBV19 and TRBJ2-2; 9 nucleotides align to TRBD1. The CDR3 totals 17 residues. V gave up 8 bases and J gave up 4 bases; unmatched junction bases: 14. From germline, CDR1 is LNHDA and CDR2 SQIVND (reference sequence). CDR3 nucleotides: TGTGCCAGTTCGGTTATTGAGGGGACAGGGCCCACCGGGGAGCTGTTTTTT. This sequence encodes CASSVIEGTGPTGELFF.

V is TRBV12-3 or TRBV12-4 and J is TRBJ2-3; D tentatively reads TRBD1 or TRBD2 (6 bases each). Trimming pared 4 bases from V and 4 bases from J, leaving 9 bases between. The CDR3 consists of 13 residues. CDR3 DNA: TGTGCCAGCAGTTACAGGGAGGCAGATACGCAGTATTTT. It codes for CASSYREADTQYF.

The rearrangement joins TRBV7-3 to TRBJ1-5; 8 positions match TRBD1. V shed 2 bases, J shed 1 base, and the junction held 13 bases outside the gene matches. CDR3 length: 19 amino acids. Germline lookup yields CDR1 SGHTA and CDR2 FQGTGA. CDR3 bases: TGTGCCAGCAGCTTAGCTCCGGGACAGGTGAGGATAAGCAATCAGCCCCAGCATTTT. It encodes CASSLAPGQVRISNQPQHF.

The chain links TRBV6-5 to TRBJ2-7; 8 bases are shared with TRBD1. V was clipped by 0 bases and J by 1 base; unmatched bases: 2. Per germline, CDR1 MNHEY and CDR2 SVGAGI. This CDR3 has 15 amino acids. The CDR3 loop reads CASSYSGQGSYEQYF. In nucleotides, the CDR3 is TGTGCCAGCAGTTACTCAGGACAGGGTTCCTACGAGCAGTACTTC.

V usage is TRBV9 and J usage is TRBJ1-2; D remains ambiguous. The CDR3 sequence is 18 residues long. Trimming removed 2 bases from V and 4 bases from J, with 24 bases in between. The germline CDR1 and CDR2 sequences are SGDLS and YYNGEE. CDR3 in amino acids: CASSVSTLNGGYSYGYTF. The DNA for the CDR3 is TGTGCCAGCAGCGTCTCAACCCTAAACGGCGGCTACTCCTATGGCTACACCTTC.

The chain has TRBV18 and TRBJ1-1; weak D call: TRBD1 (5 bases). Germline V gene sequence: CDR1 KGHSH, CDR2 LQKENI. This CDR3 is 17 amino acids long. V shed 6 bases and J shed 5 bases, with 25 bases lying between them. In DNA, the CDR3 is TGTGCCAGCTCCCCTCTGGGAGGGGCGAGCTCGGCGACTGAAGCTTTCTTT. Translation gives CASSPLGGASSATEAFF.

The chain has TRBV18 and TRBJ1-4, with 8 bases fitting TRBD1. With V trimmed by 1 base and J by 3 bases, 7 bases remained unmatched. The CDR3 runs to 17 residues. In germline, CDR1 is KGHSH, CDR2 LQKENI. CDR3 DNA sequence: TGTGCCAGCTCACCACAAAGCCAGGGGGCGGCTAATGAAAAACTGTTTTTT. Residues: CASSPQSQGAANEKLFF.

This clone was detected only a few times. The V gene is TRBV19, the J gene TRBJ2-7; D perhaps matches TRBD1 (5 bases). This CDR3 is 14 amino acids long. The germline V gene has CDR1 LNHDA and CDR2 SQIVND (reference sequence). Trimming removed 6 bases from V and 4 bases from J, with 16 bases in between. The CDR3 bases are TGTGCCAGTAGCAGGGAATCAGGGCTATACGAGCAGTACTTC. This translates into CASSRESGLYEQYF.

The genes are TRBV4-1 and TRBJ1-6, with 7 bases matching TRBD1. Germline trimming cut 3 bases from V and 6 bases from J; bases unmatched to any gene: 14. Germline V gives CDR1 MGHRA, CDR2 YSYEKL. The CDR3 consists of 18 residues. This CDR3 reads CASSQKPARDSGNSPLHF. The DNA of the CDR3 is TGCGCCAGCAGCCAGAAACCCGCCCGGGACAGTGGTAATTCACCCCTCCACTTT.

This rearrangement joins TRBV6-5 to TRBJ1-5, with D unclear. Germline CDR1 and CDR2: MNHEY and SVGAGI. The length of the CDR3 is 15 residues. Trimming removed 2 bases at V and 6 bases at J, with 14 bases between. This CDR3 is CASSYRPDEGQPQHF. Here the CDR3 DNA reads TGTGCCAGCAGTTACCGCCCGGACGAGGGTCAGCCCCAGCATTTT.

The rearrangement joins TRBV9 to TRBJ2-1; D is perhaps TRBD1 (5 bases). Trimming left V 0 bases short and J 2 bases short, with 12 bases between. Germline V gene lookup returns CDR1 SGDLS and CDR2 YYNGEE. The CDR3 consists of 16 residues. The CDR3, as DNA: TGTGCCAGCAGCGTAGCTTGGACAATGGCCTACAATGAGCAGTTCTTC. Protein product: CASSVAWTMAYNEQFF.

The chain carries TRBV24-1 and TRBJ2-2, with 8 nucleotides matching TRBD1. Germline V gives CDR1 KGHDR, CDR2 SFDVKD. V shed 5 bases and J 6 bases; nucleotides not matched to a gene: 10. The CDR3 is 16 amino acids. The CDR3 loop reads CATSAPGTGNSGELFF. The CDR3 region has the DNA TGTGCCACCAGTGCCCCCGGGACAGGCAATTCCGGGGAGCTGTTTTTT.

The rearrangement links TRBV4-2 to TRBJ2-6; D perhaps matches TRBD1 (6 bases). Germline V gene data show CDR1 as LGHNA and CDR2 as YNFKEQ. The CDR3 is made up of 15 amino acids. Deletions cut 4 bases from V and 1 base from J, with 8 bases between. The chain's CDR3 is CASSPQGSGANVLTF. In nucleotides, the CDR3 is TGTGCCAGCAGCCCGCAGGGGTCTGGGGCCAACGTCCTGACTTTC.

This rearrangement joins TRBV5-1 to TRBJ1-6; D is perhaps TRBD1 (5 bases). Looked up from germline, CDR1 is SGHRS and CDR2 is YFSETQ. The CDR3 length is 14 residues. Trimming shortened V by 0 bases and J by 8 bases, and 9 bases separated the two germline ends. CDR3 bases: TGCGCCAGCAGCTTGGGACAGCGCTATTCACCCCTCCACTTT. This sequence encodes CASSLGQRYSPLHF.

V is TRBV2 and J is TRBJ1-5, with a tentative D call TRBD1 (5 bases). CDR1 and CDR2 (germline): SNHLY, FYNNEI. The CDR3 spans 13 residues. Trimming took off 5 bases at V and 5 bases at J, with 10 bases between the two ends. As DNA, the CDR3 is TGTGCCAGCAGTAAGACAGTAGATCAGCCCCAGCATTTT. Its protein is CASSKTVDQPQHF. The full variable domain, rest sourced from reference TRBV2 and TRBJ1-5, is EPEVTQTPSHQVTQMGQEVILRCVPISNHLYFYWYRQILGQKVEFLVSFYNNEISEKSEIFDDQFSVERPDGSNFTLKIRSTKLEDSAMYFCASSKTVDQPQHFGDGTRLSIL.

This sequence joins TRBV28 and TRBJ1-2; D gene unclear. Trimming pared 3 bases from V and 4 bases from J, leaving 6 bases between. Germline-derived CDR1 and CDR2 are MDHEN and SYDVKM. The CDR3 covers 12 residues. As DNA, the CDR3 is TGTGCCAGCAGTTTTTTGGGCTATGGCTACACCTTC. It codes for CASSFLGYGYTF.

V usage is TRBV3-1 (or the pseudogene TRBV3-2) and J usage is TRBJ2-2; D ambiguous. CDR1 LGHDT and CDR2 YNNKEL come from the germline V gene (reference sequence). This CDR3 is 15 amino acids long. Trimming took 4 bases from V and 0 from J, leaving 9 bases between them. The DNA of the CDR3 is TGTGCCAGCAGCCGCCCCTTTGCGAACACCGGGGAGCTGTTTTTT. Translation: CASSRPFANTGELFF.

J is TRBJ1-1 and V is TRBV19; the D is unclear. The CDR3 has 13 residues. Trimming left V 6 bases short and J 4 bases short, with 12 bases between. Germline CDR1 reads LNHDA; CDR2 reads SQIVND (reference sequence). The CDR3 here is CASRGQSLTEAFF. CDR3 nucleotides: TGTGCCAGTAGAGGGCAGTCACTCACTGAAGCTTTCTTT.

The chain is built from TRBV9 and TRBJ2-1; TRBD2 agrees at 8 bases. CDR3 length equals 13 residues. With V trimmed by 4 bases and J by 9 bases, 6 bases remained unmatched. Germline V gene sequence: CDR1 SGDLS, CDR2 YYNGEE. CDR3 loop: CASSSRGGAEQFF. CDR3 nucleotide sequence: TGTGCCAGCAGCTCCCGGGGGGGAGCTGAGCAGTTCTTC. Using reference TRBV9 and TRBJ2-1 for the parts outside the CDR3, the full variable domain is DSGVTQTPKHLITATGQRVTLRCSPRSGDLSVYWYQQSLDQGLQFLIQYYNGEERAKGNILERFSAQQFPDLHSELNLSSLELGDSALYFCASSSRGGAEQFFGPGTRLTVL.

The V call is TRBV2, the J call TRBJ2-7, with 16 bases identical to TRBD2. J gave up 8 bases and V 2 bases, and 3 bases lay outside the gene matches. This CDR3 comprises 15 residues. Germline CDR1 reads SNHLY; CDR2 reads FYNNEI. For the CDR3, the DNA is TGTGCCAGCAGTGAATTGGGACTAGCGGGGGGGAAGCAGTACTTC. Translating gives CASSELGLAGGKQYF. The entire variable domain, with the rest obtained from reference TRBV2 and TRBJ2-7, is as follows: EPEVTQTPSHQVTQMGQEVILRCVPISNHLYFYWYRQILGQKVEFLVSFYNNEISEKSEIFDDQFSVERPDGSNFTLKIRSTKLEDSAMYFCASSELGLAGGKQYFGPGTRLTVT.